Each of the 11 T cell receptor beta chains below was sequenced from the same sample in a study of blood T cell repertoires in COVID-19. Clones were read by immunoSEQ multiplex PCR, and TCRdb kept only the in-frame ones, dropping some. The sample consists of 60,000 to 90,000 clones, about 86% of them appearing once. The sample consisted of peripheral blood. The receptors here all came from a human donor in a cohort sampled during active COVID-19.

The rearrangement joins TRBV7-9 to TRBJ2-1, with 10 bases lining up with TRBD1. The V segment lost 7 bases and the J segment 9 bases; nucleotides outside the gene matches: 12. CDR1 SEHNR and CDR2 FQNEAQ come from the germline V gene (reference sequence). CDR3 length equals 15 residues. CDR3 in DNA: TGTGCCAGCACCTACTTAGAGACAGGGGGCAGTGAGCAGTTCTTC. It encodes CASTYLETGGSEQFF.

The chain employs TRBV5-1 and TRBJ1-3, with D possibly being TRBD1 (6 bases). V dropped 4 bases and J dropped 1 base, with 15 bases sitting between them. The CDR3 runs to 16 residues. Per germline, CDR1 SGHRS and CDR2 YFSETQ. The CDR3 bases are TGCGCCAGCAGCACCGGGACACCATCATCTGGAAACACCATATATTTT. Protein product: CASSTGTPSSGNTIYF. Drawing the rest from reference TRBV5-1 and TRBJ1-3, the complete variable domain is KAGVTQTPRYLIKTRGQQVTLSCSPISGHRSVSWYQQTPGQGLQFLFEYFSETQRNKGNFPGRFSGRQFSNSRSEMNVSTLELGDSALYLCASSTGTPSSGNTIYFGEGSWLTVV.

The gene calls are TRBV7-3 and TRBJ2-7; possible D gene TRBD1, 6 bases. CDR3 size: 17 residues. The V end was cut by 2 bases, the J end by 0 bases, with 17 bases between. Looked up from germline, CDR1 is SGHTA and CDR2 is FQGTGA. CDR3 residues: CASSLEYGTPVSYEQYF. As DNA, the CDR3 is TGTGCCAGCAGCTTAGAGTACGGGACACCGGTCTCCTACGAGCAGTACTTC.

The chain recombines TRBV18 with TRBJ2-1, with a tentative D call TRBD2 (7 bases). The CDR3 has 15 residues. Trimming shortened V by 3 bases and J by 7 bases, and 16 bases separated the two germline ends. CDR1 and CDR2 from the germline V gene are KGHSH and LQKENI. CDR3 residues: CASSPAGAALNEQFF. CDR3 DNA sequence: TGTGCCAGCTCACCGGCGGGGGCGGCCCTAAATGAGCAGTTCTTC.

The V gene is TRBV28, the J gene TRBJ1-6; D perhaps matches TRBD1 (5 bases). Deletions cut 6 bases from V and 5 bases from J, with 8 bases between. Germline V gives CDR1 MDHEN, CDR2 SYDVKM. This CDR3 is 13 amino acids long. In DNA form, the CDR3 reads TGTGCCAGCAGCAGGGTTAATAATTCACCCCTCCACTTT. It yields the protein CASSRVNNSPLHF.

The chain uses TRBV30 and TRBJ2-1, with D possibly being TRBD2 (5 bases). CDR3 length: 15 residues. Trimming shortened V by 3 bases and J by 7 bases, and 19 bases separated the two germline ends. Germline values: CDR1 GTSNPN, CDR2 SVGIG (reference sequence). Here the CDR3 reads CAWSDLPTSKNEQFF. The CDR3 nucleotides read TGTGCCTGGAGCGACCTACCAACTAGTAAAAATGAGCAGTTCTTC.

This clone was observed a handful of times. The V gene is TRBV7-2, the J gene TRBJ2-1; no reliable D call. The CDR3 consists of 13 residues. The V gene lost 5 bases and the J gene lost 4 bases, with 9 bases spanning the gap. The germline gives CDR1 SGHTA, CDR2 FQGNSA. CDR3 DNA: TGTGCCAGCAGCCAAGGCGGATACAATGAGCAGTTCTTC. This codes for CASSQGGYNEQFF.

This clone was counted only a few times. This chain uses TRBV9 with TRBJ1-3; 9 bases match TRBD1. The germline gives CDR1 SGDLS, CDR2 YYNGEE. J was trimmed by 4 bases and V by 2 bases; bases with no gene match: 7. This CDR3 has 16 residues. The CDR3 reads CASSVSGQGTGNTIYF. The DNA of the CDR3 is TGTGCCAGCAGCGTCTCGGGACAGGGTACCGGAAACACCATATATTTT. Using reference TRBV9 and TRBJ1-3 for the parts outside the CDR3, the full variable domain is DSGVTQTPKHLITATGQRVTLRCSPRSGDLSVYWYQQSLDQGLQFLIQYYNGEERAKGNILERFSAQQFPDLHSELNLSSLELGDSALYFCASSVSGQGTGNTIYFGEGSWLTVV.

The rearrangement links TRBV19 to TRBJ2-1; TRBD1 aligns across 8 bases. The CDR3 consists of 13 residues. Losses at the gene ends were 8 bases for V and 3 bases for J; bases not matched to a gene: 3. In germline, CDR1 is LNHDA, CDR2 SQIVND (reference sequence). DNA for the CDR3: TGTGCCAGTGGACAGGGAGTCTACAATGAGCAGTTCTTC. Protein product: CASGQGVYNEQFF.

The chain carries TRBV24-1 and TRBJ2-2, with no clear D. The CDR3 has 16 residues. The V gene's germline CDR1 is KGHDR and CDR2 SFDVKD. The V and J ends lost 3 bases and 2 bases respectively, with 12 bases between them. The CDR3 sequence is CATSDANRVNTGELFF. For the CDR3, the DNA is TGTGCCACCAGTGATGCCAACAGAGTTAACACCGGGGAGCTGTTTTTT.

The chain has TRBV7-2 and TRBJ2-1, with D unclear. Germline lookup yields CDR1 SGHTA and CDR2 FQGNSA. CDR3 length equals 16 residues. V lost 2 bases to trimming and J lost 0 bases, with 11 bases between them. This CDR3 is CASSLLSEDSYNEQFF. CDR3 sequence (DNA): TGTGCCAGCAGCTTATTAAGCGAGGACTCCTACAATGAGCAGTTCTTC. Together with reference TRBV7-2 and TRBJ2-1, the CDR3 gives the full variable domain: GAGVSQSPSNKVTEKGKDVELRCDPISGHTALYWYRQSLGQGLEFLIYFQGNSAPDKSGLPSDRFSAERTGGSVSTLTIQRTQQEDSAVYLCASSLLSEDSYNEQFFGPGTRLTVL.